This T cell receptor beta chain was documented in a study of cytomegalovirus exposure and HLA in healthy donors. With V trimmed by 0 bases and J by 11 bases, 7 bases remained unmatched. The CDR3 has 13 residues. Germline assignment: CDR1 SGHDT and CDR2 YYEEEE. Note on this clone: Its target is not known.

Study-wide results and caveats: It emerged from a later analysis that several of the most significant clusters appeared to be linked to common viral pathogens. The study carried out a later analysis of TCR beta sequences. It associated roughly 17,000 of them with specific HLA alleles at a false discovery rate of 0.05. In an earlier analysis, most TCR beta V segments were productive about 87% or about 30% of the time. Follow-up analysis later connected one missense variant in DCLRE1C with trimming of TCR beta V- and J-genes.

60 Vbeta and 13 Jbeta primers were used in PCR. TCRdb's table, derived via immunoSEQ multiplex PCR, lists solely in-frame clones and lacks some. Its table records about 200,000 clones. The sequenced sample consisted of PBMCs. The chain has TRBV5-6 and TRBJ2-5; TRBD2 aligns across 7 bases. The sequence was obtained from a woman younger than 45 in good health and CMV-seropositive. The DNA for the CDR3 is TGTGCCAGCAGCTTGGCGTCGGGGCGGGAGCAGTACTTC. It specifies CASSLASGREQYF. Drawing the rest from reference TRBV5-6 and TRBJ2-5, the complete variable domain is DAGVTQSPTHLIKTRGQQVTLRCSPKSGHDTVSWYQQALGQGPQFIFQYYEEEERQRGNFPDRFSGHQFPNYSSELNVNALLLGDSALYLCASSLASGREQYFGPGTRLLVL.